This T cell receptor beta chain was identified during a study of T cells in localized non-small cell lung cancer. Only one count was recorded for this clone. Its antigen is unknown. Assay used: immunoSEQ multiplex PCR; TCRdb lists only in-frame clones, some missing. This table has roughly 17,000 clones, approximately 82% appearing once. General study points: Among the tissues sampled, uninvolved adjacent lung had the highest T cell clonality, above tumor. Owing to sequencing of a solitary tumor region, heterogeneity cannot be discounted. Overall survival was longer when the density of T cells in the blood was higher. Among the top 100 tumor clones, a median about 58 appeared in adjacent lung.

The TCR sequence derives from a female donor over 55 with stage I lung adenocarcinoma. Source: peripheral blood, taken before any cancer treatment.

CDR3 in amino acids: CASSFDTGELFF. DNA for the CDR3: TGTGCCAGCAGCTTCGACACCGGGGAGCTGTTTTTT. The chain couples TRBV5-4 to TRBJ2-2; D is uncertain. Trimming left V 2 bases short and J 3 bases short, with 2 bases between. The CDR3 length is 12 residues. The germline CDR1 and CDR2 sequences are SGHNT and YYREEE (reference sequence).